Sequencing of this T cell receptor beta chain was carried out in a study of T cells expressing NK-cell markers. Turning to the study itself: Seropositivity for HCMV was found in seven of the eight sequenced donors, with one seronegative. Study observations and caveats: The CD3+CD56-NKG2C+ fraction of a few donors was likewise dominated by these clonotypes. Of the CD8+ T cells in roughly 6 donors, roughly 1.0-7.5% belonged to dominant NKG2C+ clonotypes.

To note about this clonotype: No antigen is known for it.

Germline assignment: CDR1 LGHNT and CDR2 FRNRAP. The CDR3 runs to 17 residues. 5'RACE template switching built TCR beta cDNA with unique molecular identifiers. TCRdb reprocessed the 5' RACE reads and reports one entry per CDR3 protein, with no DNA. The sample totals over 200,000 distinct CDR3 sequences. The chain carries TRBV12-5 and TRBJ2-1; TCRdb returns TRBD1, unconfirmable since there is no DNA. Input material: blood T cells: a sorted CD56 or NKG2C T cell subset, CD4+ or CD8+ T cells, or bulk PBMC T cells (not recorded which). The TCR sequence derives from a man aged 18 to 30 in good health. The CDR3 here is CASGLAPLGGFRNEQFF.